These T cell receptor beta chains were read from a single sample in a study of neurological immune-mediated disorders. MiXCR, run by TCRdb on the 5' RACE reads, gives a single entry per CDR3 protein. The data hold tens of thousands of distinct CDR3 sequences, with roughly 10% observed a single time. Input material: PBMCs. The origin of the receptors is a man aged 55 to 70 in good health. The CDR3 runs from the conserved cysteine through the conserved F or W. Each record gives: D gene, clone size, V gene, J gene, CDR3 protein, CDR3 DNA. D genes are given only for firm matches. Clone size is given for some rows only: seen once, a few or many times, or a class if the clone is expanded.

-	many	TRBV5-1	TRBJ1-4	CASSLGGGNEKLFF	TGCGCCAGCAGCTTGGGCGGGGGAAATGAAAAACTGTTTTTT
TRBD1	many	TRBV5-1	TRBJ2-5	CASSQSTGTGGAETQYF	TGCGCCAGCTCCCAATCAACCGGGACAGGGGGCGCGGAGACCCAGTACTTC
-	few	TRBV28	TRBJ2-7	CASSSTVYEQYF	TGTGCCAGCAGTTCGACAGTCTACGAGCAGTACTTC
TRBD2	-	TRBV12-3/TRBV12-4	TRBJ2-3	CASSLVAGGTDTQYF	TGTGCCAGCAGTTTAGTGGCGGGGGGCACAGATACGCAGTATTTT
TRBD2	many	TRBV5-1	TRBJ2-1	CASWSGGGADYNEQFF	TGCGCCAGCTGGTCGGGCGGGGGAGCCGATTACAATGAGCAGTTCTTC
-	-	TRBV15	TRBJ2-2	CATSRSYTGELFF	TGTGCCACCAGCAGGAGCTACACCGGGGAGCTGTTTTTT
-	many	TRBV5-6	TRBJ2-1	CASSYSYNEQFF	TGTGCCAGCAGCTACTCCTACAATGAGCAGTTCTTC
-	many	TRBV18	TRBJ2-1	CASSPGQYNEQFF	TGTGCCAGCTCACCAGGACAGTACAATGAGCAGTTCTTC
-	-	TRBV5-4	TRBJ2-3	CASSQTGADTQYF	TGTGCCAGCAGCCAAACGGGTGCAGATACGCAGTATTTT
-	many	TRBV12-3/TRBV12-4	TRBJ2-7	CASTYGAGPYEQYF	TGTGCCAGCACTTACGGGGCAGGTCCCTACGAGCAGTACTTC
-	-	TRBV20-1	TRBJ2-7	CSARRGLDLDEQYF	TGCAGTGCTAGAAGGGGTCTCGACCTTGACGAGCAGTACTTC
TRBD1	many	TRBV20-1	TRBJ2-5	CSARDQGAGETQYF	TGCAGTGCTAGAGATCAGGGGGCGGGGGAGACCCAGTACTTC
-	many	TRBV10-3	TRBJ1-3	CAISDRNRNSGNTIYF	TGTGCCATCAGTGACCGTAACAGGAACTCTGGAAACACCATATATTTT
-	many	TRBV7-2	TRBJ1-6	CASSSPDYNSPLHF	TGTGCCAGCAGCTCGCCAGACTATAATTCACCCCTCCACTTT
-	many	TRBV7-2	TRBJ2-3	CASSLISGDTQYF	TGTGCCAGCAGCTTAATTTCGGGAGATACGCAGTATTTT
TRBD1	many	TRBV15	TRBJ1-6	CATSRVGQGEYNSPLHF	TGTGCCACCAGCAGAGTGGGACAGGGGGAATATAATTCACCCCTCCACTTT
-	-	TRBV19	TRBJ1-1	CASSILTAMNTEAFF	TGTGCCAGTAGTATCCTGACAGCTATGAACACTGAAGCTTTCTTT
TRBD1	many	TRBV27	TRBJ1-1	CASSWTGGSTEAFF	TGTGCCAGCAGTTGGACAGGGGGGAGCACTGAAGCTTTCTTT
TRBD1	many	TRBV27	TRBJ1-2	CASSLFAQGGYTF	TGTGCCAGCAGTTTATTTGCACAGGGGGGCTACACCTTC
-	many	TRBV12-3/TRBV12-4	TRBJ1-5	CASTNGGSNQPQHF	TGTGCCAGCACTAACGGGGGTAGCAATCAGCCCCAGCATTTT
-	many	TRBV5-4	TRBJ1-1	CASSLGGKNTEAFF	TGTGCCAGCAGCTTGGGCGGGAAGAACACTGAAGCTTTCTTT
TRBD2	-	TRBV11-2	TRBJ2-7	CASNQGLAGGYDYEQYF	TGTGCCAGCAACCAGGGACTAGCGGGGGGCTATGACTACGAGCAGTACTTC
TRBD2	many	TRBV9	TRBJ2-7	CASSVGLAGGHEQYF	TGTGCCAGCAGCGTGGGACTAGCGGGGGGTCACGAGCAGTACTTC
-	-	TRBV3-1	TRBJ2-1	CASSQESPFEDEQFF	TGTGCCAGCAGCCAAGAGAGCCCTTTCGAGGATGAGCAGTTCTTC
-	many	TRBV10-3	TRBJ2-7	CAISGNGAYEQYF	TGTGCCATCAGCGGGAACGGGGCCTACGAGCAGTACTTC
-	once	TRBV7-2	TRBJ1-2	CASSLPRFYGYTF	TGTGCCAGCAGCCTCCCACGGTTCTATGGCTACACCTTC
-	many	TRBV6-5	TRBJ2-2	CASSYSMARATGELFF	TGTGCCAGCAGTTACTCGATGGCCAGGGCCACCGGGGAGCTGTTTTTT
-	many	TRBV5-1	TRBJ2-1	CASSLGTASNEQFF	TGCGCCAGCAGCTTGGGGACAGCGAGCAATGAGCAGTTCTTC
TRBD1	many	TRBV5-1	TRBJ1-1	CASSSGTGLGTEAFF	TGCGCCAGCAGCTCAGGGACAGGGTTGGGAACTGAAGCTTTCTTT
TRBD2	many	TRBV7-2	TRBJ2-7	CASSAGVPTYEQYF	TGTGCCAGCAGCGCGGGGGTCCCAACCTACGAGCAGTACTTC
TRBD1	-	TRBV7-8	TRBJ2-3	CVNSKYVSAAGGINTQYF	TGTGTCAACAGCAAGTATGTTTCGGCGGCAGGGGGAATCAATACGCAGTATTTT
-	many	TRBV5-1	TRBJ2-1	CASSLGGSRAYNEQFF	TGCGCCAGCAGCTTGGGGGGTAGCAGGGCCTACAATGAGCAGTTCTTC
-	many	TRBV12-3/TRBV12-4	TRBJ2-7	CASRVQGVTYEQYF	TGTGCCAGCAGAGTCCAGGGCGTTACCTACGAGCAGTACTTC
-	many	TRBV14	TRBJ1-5	CASSQWDGQPQHF	TGTGCCAGCAGCCAATGGGACGGGCAGCCCCAGCATTTT
-	many	TRBV27	TRBJ1-2	CASSLVQPSNYGYTF	TGTGCCAGCAGTTTGGTCCAGCCCTCTAACTATGGCTACACCTTC
-	many	TRBV5-6	TRBJ1-2	CASSALDRSYGYTF	TGTGCCAGCAGCGCTTTGGACAGAAGCTATGGCTACACCTTC
TRBD2	many	TRBV4-3	TRBJ2-3	CASSLSRGGSDTQYF	TGCGCCAGCAGCCTCAGCCGGGGGGGCTCAGATACGCAGTATTTT